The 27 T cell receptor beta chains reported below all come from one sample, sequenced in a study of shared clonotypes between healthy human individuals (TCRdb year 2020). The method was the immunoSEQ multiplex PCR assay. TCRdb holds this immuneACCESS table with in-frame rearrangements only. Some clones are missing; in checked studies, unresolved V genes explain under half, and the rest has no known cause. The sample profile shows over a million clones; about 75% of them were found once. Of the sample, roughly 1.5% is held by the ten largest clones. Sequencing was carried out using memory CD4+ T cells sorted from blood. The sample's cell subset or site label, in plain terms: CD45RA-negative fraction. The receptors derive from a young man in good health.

The CDR3, as DNA: TGTGCCAGCAGCTCCCGACAGAATAATTCACCCCTCCACTTT. It codes for CASSSRQNNSPLHF. The V call is TRBV7-2, the J call TRBJ1-6; D is perhaps TRBD1 (5 bases). The V end was cut by 4 bases, the J end by 5 bases, with 9 bases between. The CDR3 sequence is 14 residues long. Germline CDR1 reads SGHTA; CDR2 reads FQGNSA.

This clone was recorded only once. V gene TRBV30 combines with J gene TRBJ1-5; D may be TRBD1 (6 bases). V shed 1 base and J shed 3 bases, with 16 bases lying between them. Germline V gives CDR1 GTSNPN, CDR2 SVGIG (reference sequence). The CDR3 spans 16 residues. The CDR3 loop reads CAWSERTATNNQPQHF. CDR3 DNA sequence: TGTGCCTGGAGTGAGCGGACAGCAACGAACAATCAGCCCCAGCATTTT. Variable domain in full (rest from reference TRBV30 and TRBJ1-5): SQTIHQWPATLVQPVGSPLSLECTVEGTSNPNLYWYRQAAGRGLQLLFYSVGIGQISSEVPQNLSASRPQDRQFILSSKKLLLSDSGFYLCAWSERTATNNQPQHFGDGTRLSIL.

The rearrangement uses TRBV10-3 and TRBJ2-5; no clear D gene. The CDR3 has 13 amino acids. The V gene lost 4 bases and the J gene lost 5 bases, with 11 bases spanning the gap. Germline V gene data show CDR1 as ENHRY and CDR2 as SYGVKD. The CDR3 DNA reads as TGTGCCATCAGTGTTGGGGTGGGGGAGACCCAGTACTTC. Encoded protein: CAISVGVGETQYF.

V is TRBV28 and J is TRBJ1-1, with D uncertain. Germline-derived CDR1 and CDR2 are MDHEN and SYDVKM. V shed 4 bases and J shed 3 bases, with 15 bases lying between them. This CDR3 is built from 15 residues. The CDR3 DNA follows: TGTGCCAGCAGTTCCCCGGGCAGTAGGGACACTGAAGCTTTCTTT. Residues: CASSSPGSRDTEAFF. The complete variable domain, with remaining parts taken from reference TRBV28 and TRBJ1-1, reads DVKVTQSSRYLVKRTGEKVFLECVQDMDHENMFWYRQDPGLGLRLIYFSYDVKMKEKGDIPEGYSVSREKKERFSLILESASTNQTSMYLCASSSPGSRDTEAFFGQGTRLTVV.

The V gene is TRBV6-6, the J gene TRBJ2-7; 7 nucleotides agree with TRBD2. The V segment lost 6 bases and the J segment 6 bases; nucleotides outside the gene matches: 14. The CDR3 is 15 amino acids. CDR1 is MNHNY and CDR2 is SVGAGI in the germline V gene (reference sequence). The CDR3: CASRTGGGGLREQYF. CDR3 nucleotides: TGTGCCAGCAGAACAGGTGGTGGGGGACTACGCGAGCAGTACTTC.

In nucleotides, the CDR3 is TGCAGCGTTGAGCGGGGGGCCTATAGCGATACGCAGTATTTT. It codes for CSVERGAYSDTQYF. The V gene is TRBV29-1, the J gene TRBJ2-3; TRBD2 matches at 8 bases. Per the germline V gene, CDR1 is SQVTM and CDR2 is ANQGSEA. There are 14 residues in the CDR3. With 3 bases clipped from V and 6 bases from J, the junction kept 8 bases outside the gene matches.

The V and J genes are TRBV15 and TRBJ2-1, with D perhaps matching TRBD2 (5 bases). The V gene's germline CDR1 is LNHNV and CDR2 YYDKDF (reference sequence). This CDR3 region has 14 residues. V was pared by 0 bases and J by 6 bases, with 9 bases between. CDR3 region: CATSRDPAGNEQFF. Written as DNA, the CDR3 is TGTGCCACCAGCAGAGATCCCGCGGGCAATGAGCAGTTCTTC.

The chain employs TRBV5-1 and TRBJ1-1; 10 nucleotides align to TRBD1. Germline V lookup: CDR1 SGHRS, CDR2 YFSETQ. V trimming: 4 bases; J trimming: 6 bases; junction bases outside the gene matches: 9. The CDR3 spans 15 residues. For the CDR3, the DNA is TGCGCCAGCAGCCCGGACGGACAGGGGGTCGCTGAAGCTTTCTTT. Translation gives CASSPDGQGVAEAFF.

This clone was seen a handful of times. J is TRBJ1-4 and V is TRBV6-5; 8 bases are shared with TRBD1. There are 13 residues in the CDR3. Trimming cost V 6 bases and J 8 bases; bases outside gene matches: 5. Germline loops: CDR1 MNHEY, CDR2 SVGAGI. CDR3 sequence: CASSGQGKEKLFF. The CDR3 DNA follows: TGTGCCAGCAGCGGACAGGGAAAAGAAAAACTGTTTTTT.

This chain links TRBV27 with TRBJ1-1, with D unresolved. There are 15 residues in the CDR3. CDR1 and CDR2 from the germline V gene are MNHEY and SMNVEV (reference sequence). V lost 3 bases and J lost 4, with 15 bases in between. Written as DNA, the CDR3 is TGTGCCAGCAGTTTCCGTCTGGGATCAAGCACTGAAGCTTTCTTT. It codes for CASSFRLGSSTEAFF.

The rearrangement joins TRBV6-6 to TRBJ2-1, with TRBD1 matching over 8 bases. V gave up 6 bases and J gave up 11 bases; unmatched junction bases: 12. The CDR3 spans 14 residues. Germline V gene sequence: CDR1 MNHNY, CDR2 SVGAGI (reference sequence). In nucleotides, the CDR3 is TGTGCCAGCAGCCCACTAGAGACAGGGGCTAAGCAGTTCTTC. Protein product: CASSPLETGAKQFF.

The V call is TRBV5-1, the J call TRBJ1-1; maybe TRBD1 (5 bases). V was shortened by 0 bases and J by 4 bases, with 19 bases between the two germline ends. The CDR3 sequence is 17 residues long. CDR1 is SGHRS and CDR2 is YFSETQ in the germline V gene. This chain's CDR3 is CASSLEGIGATGTEAFF. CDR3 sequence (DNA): TGCGCCAGCAGCTTGGAAGGTATAGGGGCTACGGGCACTGAAGCTTTCTTT.

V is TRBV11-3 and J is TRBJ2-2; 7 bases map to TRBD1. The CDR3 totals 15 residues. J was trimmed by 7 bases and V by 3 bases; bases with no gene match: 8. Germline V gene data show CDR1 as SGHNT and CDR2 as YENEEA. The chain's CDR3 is CASSFTGELGGELFF. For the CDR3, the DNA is TGTGCCAGCAGCTTCACAGGGGAATTAGGCGGGGAGCTGTTTTTT.

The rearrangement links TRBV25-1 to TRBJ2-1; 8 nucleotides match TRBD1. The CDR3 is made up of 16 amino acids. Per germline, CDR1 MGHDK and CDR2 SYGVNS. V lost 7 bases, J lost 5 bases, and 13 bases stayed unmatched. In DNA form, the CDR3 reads TGTGCCAGCACCTGGGCCCCCGGACAGGGTAACAATGAGCAGTTCTTC. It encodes CASTWAPGQGNNEQFF. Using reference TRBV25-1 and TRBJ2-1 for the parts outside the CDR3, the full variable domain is EADIYQTPRYLVIGTGKKITLECSQTMGHDKMYWYQQDPGMELHLIHYSYGVNSTEKGDLSSESTVSRIRTEHFPLTLESARPSHTSQYLCASTWAPGQGNNEQFFGPGTRLTVL.

CDR3 sequence (DNA): TGTGCCAGCAGCTTAGTCCGCCCTGCCACAGATACGCAGTATTTT. Translation: CASSLVRPATDTQYF. The gene calls are TRBV11-2 and TRBJ2-3; D gene ambiguous. There are 15 residues in the CDR3. V lost 1 base and J lost 2, with 10 bases in between. Germline values: CDR1 SGHAT, CDR2 FQNNGV.

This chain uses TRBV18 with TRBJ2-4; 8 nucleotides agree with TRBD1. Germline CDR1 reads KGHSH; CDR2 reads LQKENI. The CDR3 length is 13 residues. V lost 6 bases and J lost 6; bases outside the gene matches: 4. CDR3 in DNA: TGTGCCAGCTCCAGGGGGCAAGGAAACATTCAGTACTTC. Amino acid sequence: CASSRGQGNIQYF.

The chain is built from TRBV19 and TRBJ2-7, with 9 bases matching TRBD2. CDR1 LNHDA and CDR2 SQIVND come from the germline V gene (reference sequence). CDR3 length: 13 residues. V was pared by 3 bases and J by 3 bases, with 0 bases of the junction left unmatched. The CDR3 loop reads CASSMREGYEQYF. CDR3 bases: TGTGCCAGTAGTATGCGGGAGGGCTACGAGCAGTACTTC.

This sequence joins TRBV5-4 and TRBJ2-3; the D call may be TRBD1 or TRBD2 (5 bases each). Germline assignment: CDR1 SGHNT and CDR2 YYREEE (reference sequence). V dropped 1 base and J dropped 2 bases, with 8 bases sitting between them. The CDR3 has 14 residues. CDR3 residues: CASSLQGPTDTQYF. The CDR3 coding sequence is TGTGCCAGCAGCTTGCAGGGACCCACAGATACGCAGTATTTT.

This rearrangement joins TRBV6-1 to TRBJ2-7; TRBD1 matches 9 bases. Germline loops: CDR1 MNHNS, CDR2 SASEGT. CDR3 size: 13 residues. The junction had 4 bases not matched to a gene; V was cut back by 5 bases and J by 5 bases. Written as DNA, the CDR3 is TGTGCCAGCAGTCGGACAGGGGCGGACGAGCAGTACTTC. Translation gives CASSRTGADEQYF.

The CDR3 DNA reads TGTGCCAGCAGCCTCTCCAGCGGGGGGACCCCCTACGAGCAGTACTTC. Its translation is CASSLSSGGTPYEQYF. V usage is TRBV5-4 and J usage is TRBJ2-7, with 9 bases lining up with TRBD2. Germline CDR1 is SGHNT and CDR2 is YYREEE (reference sequence). After removal of 4 bases from V and 2 bases from J, the junction contained 10 bases not matched to a gene. CDR3 length: 16 amino acids.

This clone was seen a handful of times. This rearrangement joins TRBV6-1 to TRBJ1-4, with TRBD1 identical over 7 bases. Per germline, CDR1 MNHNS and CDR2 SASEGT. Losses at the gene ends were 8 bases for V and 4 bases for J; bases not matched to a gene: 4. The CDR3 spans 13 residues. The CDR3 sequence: CASHRGLNEKLFF. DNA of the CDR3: TGTGCCAGCCACAGGGGCCTTAATGAAAAACTGTTTTTT.

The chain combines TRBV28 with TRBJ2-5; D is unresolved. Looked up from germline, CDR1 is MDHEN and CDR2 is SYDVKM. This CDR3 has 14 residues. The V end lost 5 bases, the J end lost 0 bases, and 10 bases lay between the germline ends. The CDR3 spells CASSPTSYQETQYF. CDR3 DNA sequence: TGTGCCAGCAGTCCGACAAGTTACCAAGAGACCCAGTACTTC.

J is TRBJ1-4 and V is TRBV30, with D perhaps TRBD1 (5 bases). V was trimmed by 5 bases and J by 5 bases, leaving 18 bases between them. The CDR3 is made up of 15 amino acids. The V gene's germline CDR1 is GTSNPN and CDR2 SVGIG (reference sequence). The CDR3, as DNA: TGTGCCTGGGGCGCTCGTGGGGCTGGAAATGAAAAACTGTTTTTT. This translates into CAWGARGAGNEKLFF.

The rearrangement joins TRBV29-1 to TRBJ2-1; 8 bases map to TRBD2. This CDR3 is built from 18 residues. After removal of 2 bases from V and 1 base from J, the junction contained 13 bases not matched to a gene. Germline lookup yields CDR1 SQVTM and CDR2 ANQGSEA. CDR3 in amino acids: CSVESWTSRSQSYNEQFF. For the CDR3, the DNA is TGCAGCGTTGAATCTTGGACTAGCAGGAGCCAGTCCTACAATGAGCAGTTCTTC.

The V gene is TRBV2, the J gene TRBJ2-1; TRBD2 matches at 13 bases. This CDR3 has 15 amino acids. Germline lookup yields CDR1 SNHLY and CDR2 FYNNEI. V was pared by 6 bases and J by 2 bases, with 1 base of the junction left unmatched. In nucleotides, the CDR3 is TGTGCCAGCAGGGGGACTAGCGGGGCCTACAATGAGCAGTTCTTC. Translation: CASRGTSGAYNEQFF.

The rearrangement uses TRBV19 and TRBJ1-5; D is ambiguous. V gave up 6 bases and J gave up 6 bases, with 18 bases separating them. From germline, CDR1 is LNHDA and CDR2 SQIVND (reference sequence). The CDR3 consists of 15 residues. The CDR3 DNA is TGTGCCAGTAGGGATCTTAGAAGGGCGGGTCAGCCCCAGCATTTT. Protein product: CASRDLRRAGQPQHF.

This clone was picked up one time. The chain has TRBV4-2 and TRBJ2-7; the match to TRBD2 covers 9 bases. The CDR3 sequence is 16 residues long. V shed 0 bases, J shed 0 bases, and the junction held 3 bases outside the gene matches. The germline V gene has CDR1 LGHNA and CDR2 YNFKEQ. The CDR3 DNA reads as TGTGCCAGCAGCCAAGACGCTAGCGGGGCCTCCTACGAGCAGTACTTC. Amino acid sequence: CASSQDASGASYEQYF.